This T cell receptor (beta chain) was recovered during a study of shared clonotypes between healthy human individuals (dated by TCRdb to 2020 to 2021). Context from the whole study: A few men and a couple of women, aged 18 to 49 years, made up the cohort. For each donor, CD4 naive and CD4 memory were each run on three plates, CD8 naive on two plates, and CD8 memory on one plate. Blood TCR repertoires of five healthy adults were deeply sequenced to estimate repertoire size and the extent of clonotype sharing between individuals. To increase sequencing depth and limit assay-specific biases, different laboratories used diverse techniques to prepare libraries and sequence TCR repertoires. Between about 0.85 and 10 billion PBMCs per donor were obtained by leukapheresis. Broad study findings and their caveats: Sampling was restricted to blood, and TCR repertoires in tissue are likely to differ from TCR repertoires in blood. Sharing across several donors was observed for approximately 5% of naive CD4, about 3.2% of naive CD8, around 2.5% of memory CD4, and roughly 0.4% of memory CD8 clonotypes. Clonotypes shared by all four sorted-subset donors showed higher generation probabilities than non-shared clonotypes. Naive subsets generally had larger estimated clonotype richness than memory subsets did. Because the study included a small number of donors, the genetic and exposure-history diversity represented was limited. Even with the large sequencing depth, rarefaction of the sorted-subset datasets indicated that sequencing was incomplete. Pairwise subsampling led to the expectation that sequencing depth would affect the degree of clonotype sharing among donors.

The donors were healthy, HIV-negative adults with no recently reported acute infections or vaccinations. All donors were Caucasian adults living in Nashville, Tennessee, USA. CD4+ T cells were enriched by magnetic negative selection, after which naive cells were positively selected on CD45RA and the negative fraction was taken as the memory subset. Blood was obtained by leukapheresis, after which PBMCs were separated by Ficoll-Histopaque density gradient centrifugation and cryopreserved in liquid nitrogen vapor phase. Analytical flow cytometry was used to check the purity and quantity of each magnetically sorted T cell population. Genomic DNA was isolated from each sorted fraction and quantified by UV absorbance on a Nanodrop 2000c. At the junction V is shortened by 2 bases and J by 2 bases, with 7 bases in between. Spanning cysteine to phenylalanine, the CDR3 consists of 13 amino acids. The retained sequence is limited to the CDR3, 39 bases, with the frame set at the first base. CDR1 and CDR2, looked up from the germline V gene, are SGDLS and YYNGEE.

Using the deep immunoSEQ assay, multiplex PCR amplified TCR CDR3 regions from genomic DNA. For each cell subset, the extracted genomic DNA was distributed evenly across all wells of several immunoSEQ 96-well plates, and each plate served as one replicate. For sorted subsets, 150 to 200 ng genomic DNA, equal to about 30,000 T cell genomes, was loaded into each replicate PCR. The purified libraries were quantified using a Qubit 3.0 fluorometer, sized with a Bioanalyzer 2100, and then quantified again using the KAPA Library Quantification kit. Every immunoSEQ 96-well plate was sequenced on a dedicated single-read 150-cycle Illumina NextSeq 550 flow cell. Per the authors' processing: Because the immunoSEQ output held only junctional sequences and lacked quality scores, the filtering could not match the filtering applied to full-length reads. To assign V/J genes and CDR3, sequences were annotated against IMGT germline references using PyIR, a Python wrapper for IgBLAST v1.9. Reads with weak V/J assignments (E-value above 1e-6), missing CDR3, stop codons, out-of-frame junctions, or ambiguous translated residues were removed. A V3J clonotype was defined by an identical inferred V gene, J gene, and CDR3 amino acid sequence. The percentage overlap between two repertoires was calculated by dividing the number of shared unique clonotypes by the size of the smaller repertoire. Richness of each repertoire was evaluated using RTK rarefaction, the Chao1 estimator, and Recon v2.1 estimates of unobserved clonotypes. Generation probabilities for all TCRbeta clonotypes obtained by the gDNA method from a handful of donors were computed using OLGA. The source is immuneACCESS, and TCRdb retained only in-frame sequences with V and J called. Part of the clones is not carried over; for the studies checked, unresolved V genes explain less than half of this, and the remainder is unexplained. That table gives V, J and clone size, and the DNA gave D and trimming. For this sample there are about 2 million clones; roughly 96% appear just once. 0.1% to 0.15% of the sample rests with the top ten.

About this clone itself: Its antigen remains undetermined. No quality values exist for individual bases; no much larger clone is one base distant. Other DNA sequences of this sample code for an identical CDR3.

Here the chain combines TRBV9 and TRBJ2-5; the D gene is possibly TRBD2, with 6 bases matching. This TCR derives from a man in his late teens or twenties in good health. Sequencing used naive CD4+ T cells sorted from blood. The cell subset or site label corresponds to: CD45RA+ positively selected. Here is the DNA: TGTGCCAGCAGCGTGGCGGGGCAAGAGACCCAGTACTTC. This encodes CASSVAGQETQYF.